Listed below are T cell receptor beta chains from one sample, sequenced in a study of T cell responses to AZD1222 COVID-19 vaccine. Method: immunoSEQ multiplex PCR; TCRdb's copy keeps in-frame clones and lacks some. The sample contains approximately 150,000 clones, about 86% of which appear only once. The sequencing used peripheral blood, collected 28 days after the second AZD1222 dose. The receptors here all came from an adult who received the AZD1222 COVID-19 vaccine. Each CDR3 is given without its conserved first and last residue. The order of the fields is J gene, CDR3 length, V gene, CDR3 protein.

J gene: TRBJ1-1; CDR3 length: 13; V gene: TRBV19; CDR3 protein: ASRPDRLQNTEAF
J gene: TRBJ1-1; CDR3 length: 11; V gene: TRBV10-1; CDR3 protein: ASTRTMNTEAF
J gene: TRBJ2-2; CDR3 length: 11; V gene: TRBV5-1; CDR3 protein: ASRANDPGELF
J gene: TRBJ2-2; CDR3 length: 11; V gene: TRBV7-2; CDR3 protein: ASSQRIDGELF
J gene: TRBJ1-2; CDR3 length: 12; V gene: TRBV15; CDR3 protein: ATSSGGVNYGYT
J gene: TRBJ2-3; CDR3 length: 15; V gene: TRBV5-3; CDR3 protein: ARSLEGLAGHTDTQY
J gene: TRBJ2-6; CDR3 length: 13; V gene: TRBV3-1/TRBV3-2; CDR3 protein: ASSPTSNGANVLT
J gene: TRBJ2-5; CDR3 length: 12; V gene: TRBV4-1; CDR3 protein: ASSQDRVRETQY
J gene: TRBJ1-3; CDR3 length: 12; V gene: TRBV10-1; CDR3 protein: ARRTGPSGNTIY
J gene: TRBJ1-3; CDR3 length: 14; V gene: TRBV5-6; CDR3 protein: ASSLLQLPSGNTIY
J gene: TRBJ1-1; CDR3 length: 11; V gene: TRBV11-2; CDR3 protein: ASSLDRGGEAF
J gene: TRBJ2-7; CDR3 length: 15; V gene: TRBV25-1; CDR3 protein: ASSEVGSGRPSYEQY
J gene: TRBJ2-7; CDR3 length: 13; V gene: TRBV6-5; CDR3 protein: ASRSSGGPDYEQY
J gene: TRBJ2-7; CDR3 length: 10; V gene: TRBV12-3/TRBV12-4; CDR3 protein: ASSLTSAEQY
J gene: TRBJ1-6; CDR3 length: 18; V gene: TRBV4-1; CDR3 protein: ASSQDVRLGTLEYNSPLH
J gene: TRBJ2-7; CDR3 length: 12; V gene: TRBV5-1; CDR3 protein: ASSTGLAGETQY
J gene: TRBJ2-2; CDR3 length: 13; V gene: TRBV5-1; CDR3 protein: ASSLDGSGAGELF
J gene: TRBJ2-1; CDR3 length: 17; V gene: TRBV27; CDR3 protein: ASRGNSRSPWGLYNEQF
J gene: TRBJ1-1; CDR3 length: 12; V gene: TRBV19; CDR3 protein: ASSTRTGNTEAF
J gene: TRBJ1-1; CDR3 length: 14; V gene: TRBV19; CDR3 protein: ASSIKASLLNTEAF
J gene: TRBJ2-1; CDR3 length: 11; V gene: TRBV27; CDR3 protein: ATARAGYNEQF
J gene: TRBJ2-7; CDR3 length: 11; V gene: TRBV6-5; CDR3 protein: ASSPLGGHEQY
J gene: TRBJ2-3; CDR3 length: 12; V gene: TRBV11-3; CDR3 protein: ASSLGGVEDTQY
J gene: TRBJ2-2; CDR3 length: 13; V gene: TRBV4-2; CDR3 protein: ASSQDSTNTGELF
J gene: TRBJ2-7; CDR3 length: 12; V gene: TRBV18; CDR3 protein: ASSPDTWSYEQY
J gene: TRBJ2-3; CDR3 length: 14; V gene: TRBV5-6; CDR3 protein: ASSARGVTSTDTQY
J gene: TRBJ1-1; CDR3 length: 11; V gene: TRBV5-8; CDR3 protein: ASSLRGNTEAF
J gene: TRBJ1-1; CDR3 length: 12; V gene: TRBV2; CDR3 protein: ASSEGQGRTEAF
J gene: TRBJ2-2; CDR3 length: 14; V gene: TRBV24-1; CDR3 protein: ATSTPRKSFTGELF
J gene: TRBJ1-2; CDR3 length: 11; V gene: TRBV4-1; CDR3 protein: ASSQRDNYGYT